This is a list of T cell receptor beta chains from one sample in a study of cytomegalovirus exposure and HLA in healthy donors. TCRdb keeps only in-frame clones here, not all; method: immunoSEQ multiplex PCR. The sample lists approximately 89,000 clones, roughly 80% occurring once. Sequencing input: PBMCs. The receptors derive from a man aged 25 to 40 in good health and CMV-seropositive. The CDR3 runs from the conserved cysteine through the conserved F or W. The order of the fields is V gene, clone size, J gene, D gene, CDR3 protein, CDR3 DNA. D genes are given only for firm matches. Clone size appears in some rows only: once, few, many, or a class for an expanded clone.

v_call: TRBV4-3; clone_size: .; j_call: TRBJ1-1; d_call: .; cdr3_aa: CASSQAGTRLNTEAFF; cdr3_nt: TGCGCCAGCAGCCAAGCCGGAACCAGGCTGAACACTGAAGCTTTCTTT
v_call: TRBV7-2; clone_size: few; j_call: TRBJ2-7; d_call: TRBD2; cdr3_aa: CASSETSGHEQYF; cdr3_nt: TGTGCCAGCAGCGAGACTAGCGGGCACGAGCAGTACTTC
v_call: TRBV7-8; clone_size: .; j_call: TRBJ2-7; d_call: .; cdr3_aa: CASSSGWGPEQYF; cdr3_nt: TGTGCCAGCAGCAGCGGTTGGGGGCCCGAGCAGTACTTC
v_call: TRBV2; clone_size: .; j_call: TRBJ1-6; d_call: TRBD1; cdr3_aa: CASSMGQGNSPLHF; cdr3_nt: TGTGCCAGCAGTATGGGACAGGGCAATTCACCCCTCCACTTT
v_call: TRBV4-2; clone_size: .; j_call: TRBJ1-5; d_call: .; cdr3_aa: CASSQSSDQPQHF; cdr3_nt: TGTGCCAGCAGCCAATCCTCGGATCAGCCCCAGCATTTT
v_call: TRBV7-3; clone_size: few; j_call: TRBJ1-1; d_call: TRBD1; cdr3_aa: CASSVDRAEAEAFF; cdr3_nt: TGTGCCAGCAGCGTCGACAGGGCGGAGGCTGAAGCTTTCTTT
v_call: TRBV18; clone_size: .; j_call: TRBJ1-2; d_call: .; cdr3_aa: CASSTDRSNYGYTF; cdr3_nt: TGTGCCAGCTCGACGGACAGATCTAACTATGGCTACACCTTC
v_call: TRBV4-3; clone_size: .; j_call: TRBJ2-6; d_call: .; cdr3_aa: CASSQEVRSTGANVLTF; cdr3_nt: TGCGCCAGCAGCCAAGAGGTGCGGTCAACTGGGGCCAACGTCCTGACTTTC
v_call: TRBV4-3; clone_size: .; j_call: TRBJ2-7; d_call: .; cdr3_aa: CASSQDQGGASAYEQYF; cdr3_nt: TGCGCCAGCAGCCAAGATCAAGGGGGGGCTTCGGCCTACGAGCAGTACTTC
v_call: TRBV10-2; clone_size: .; j_call: TRBJ2-4; d_call: .; cdr3_aa: CASSYPGNKNIQYF; cdr3_nt: TGCGCCAGCAGTTACCCGGGGAACAAAAACATTCAGTACTTC
v_call: TRBV4-3; clone_size: few; j_call: TRBJ2-6; d_call: .; cdr3_aa: CASSQDLSVGQASSGANVLTF; cdr3_nt: TGCGCCAGCAGCCAAGATCTGTCCGTCGGCCAGGCTTCCTCTGGGGCCAACGTCCTGACTTTC
v_call: TRBV21-1; clone_size: .; j_call: TRBJ2-5; d_call: .; cdr3_aa: CASSKGPGGEVETQYF; cdr3_nt: TGTGCCAGCAGCAAAGGGCCGGGAGGGGAGGTTGAGACCCAGTACTTC
v_call: TRBV7-3; clone_size: .; j_call: TRBJ1-2; d_call: .; cdr3_aa: CASSPNSGGYGYTF; cdr3_nt: TGTGCCAGCAGTCCTAATTCAGGTGGCTATGGCTACACCTTC
v_call: TRBV5-1; clone_size: .; j_call: TRBJ2-3; d_call: TRBD2; cdr3_aa: CASSLLAGSTDTQYF; cdr3_nt: TGCGCCAGCAGCTTGCTAGCGGGGTCCACAGATACGCAGTATTTT
v_call: TRBV19; clone_size: .; j_call: TRBJ1-1; d_call: .; cdr3_aa: CASSTTIWQGPTGGEAFF; cdr3_nt: TGTGCCAGTAGTACGACTATTTGGCAGGGGCCCACGGGTGGTGAAGCTTTCTTT
v_call: TRBV4-3; clone_size: .; j_call: TRBJ2-7; d_call: TRBD1; cdr3_aa: CASSQSSGTGGYEQYF; cdr3_nt: TGCGCCAGCAGCCAATCTTCCGGGACAGGGGGCTACGAGCAGTACTTC
v_call: TRBV28; clone_size: few; j_call: TRBJ1-4; d_call: .; cdr3_aa: CASNREANEKLFF; cdr3_nt: TGTGCCAGTAACAGGGAAGCTAATGAAAAACTGTTTTTT
v_call: TRBV28; clone_size: .; j_call: TRBJ1-5; d_call: .; cdr3_aa: CASSPPEDSEPQHF; cdr3_nt: TGTGCCAGCAGTCCGCCGGAGGACTCTGAGCCCCAGCATTTT
v_call: TRBV6-6; clone_size: .; j_call: TRBJ2-2; d_call: .; cdr3_aa: CASKSREGGTGELFF; cdr3_nt: TGTGCCAGCAAATCTAGGGAGGGGGGCACCGGGGAGCTGTTTTTT
v_call: TRBV30; clone_size: .; j_call: TRBJ2-5; d_call: TRBD1; cdr3_aa: CAWSVQGASQETQYF; cdr3_nt: TGTGCCTGGAGTGTACAGGGGGCCTCACAAGAGACCCAGTACTTC
v_call: TRBV7-2; clone_size: .; j_call: TRBJ2-5; d_call: .; cdr3_aa: CASSLVTGKQETQYF; cdr3_nt: TGTGCCAGCAGCTTAGTAACAGGGAAACAAGAGACCCAGTACTTC
v_call: TRBV27; clone_size: .; j_call: TRBJ2-2; d_call: TRBD2; cdr3_aa: CASSLGLVTGELFF; cdr3_nt: TGTGCCAGCAGTTTGGGACTAGTGACCGGGGAGCTGTTTTTT
v_call: TRBV5-1; clone_size: .; j_call: TRBJ2-3; d_call: .; cdr3_aa: CASSTEPGGGVRDTQYF; cdr3_nt: TGCGCCAGCAGCACCGAACCAGGAGGGGGGGTTAGAGATACGCAGTATTTT
v_call: TRBV4-2; clone_size: .; j_call: TRBJ2-5; d_call: TRBD2; cdr3_aa: CASSQNGALAGGETQYF; cdr3_nt: TGTGCCAGCAGCCAGAATGGGGCACTAGCGGGGGGAGAGACCCAGTACTTC
v_call: TRBV27; clone_size: .; j_call: TRBJ2-7; d_call: TRBD1; cdr3_aa: CASSWTGSGNEQYF; cdr3_nt: TGTGCCAGCAGTTGGACAGGGTCAGGGAACGAGCAGTACTTC
v_call: TRBV9; clone_size: .; j_call: TRBJ2-1; d_call: TRBD1; cdr3_aa: CASSFLDRGAYNEQFF; cdr3_nt: TGTGCCAGCAGCTTCTTGGACAGGGGGGCCTACAATGAGCAGTTCTTC
v_call: TRBV5-6; clone_size: .; j_call: TRBJ2-7; d_call: TRBD2; cdr3_aa: CASSSGLAYYEQYF; cdr3_nt: TGTGCCAGCAGCTCGGGACTAGCTTACTACGAGCAGTACTTC
v_call: TRBV9; clone_size: .; j_call: TRBJ1-5; d_call: TRBD1; cdr3_aa: CASSRDSSNQPQHF; cdr3_nt: TGTGCCAGCAGCCGGGACAGTTCCAATCAGCCCCAGCATTTT
v_call: TRBV7-3; clone_size: .; j_call: TRBJ1-6; d_call: TRBD1; cdr3_aa: CASSFGQVNSPLHF; cdr3_nt: TGTGCCAGCAGCTTCGGACAGGTTAATTCACCCCTCCACTTT
v_call: TRBV10-3; clone_size: .; j_call: TRBJ2-3; d_call: .; cdr3_aa: CAISAVGERTDTQYF; cdr3_nt: TGTGCCATCAGTGCGGTCGGGGAGAGGACAGATACGCAGTATTTT
v_call: TRBV18; clone_size: .; j_call: TRBJ2-1; d_call: TRBD2; cdr3_aa: CASSPVVLAEAWRFF; cdr3_nt: TGTGCCAGCTCACCAGTGGTACTAGCGGAGGCGTGGCGGTTCTTC
v_call: TRBV19; clone_size: .; j_call: TRBJ1-5; d_call: .; cdr3_aa: CASSWGGVNQPQHF; cdr3_nt: TGTGCCAGTAGTTGGGGGGGCGTCAATCAGCCCCAGCATTTT